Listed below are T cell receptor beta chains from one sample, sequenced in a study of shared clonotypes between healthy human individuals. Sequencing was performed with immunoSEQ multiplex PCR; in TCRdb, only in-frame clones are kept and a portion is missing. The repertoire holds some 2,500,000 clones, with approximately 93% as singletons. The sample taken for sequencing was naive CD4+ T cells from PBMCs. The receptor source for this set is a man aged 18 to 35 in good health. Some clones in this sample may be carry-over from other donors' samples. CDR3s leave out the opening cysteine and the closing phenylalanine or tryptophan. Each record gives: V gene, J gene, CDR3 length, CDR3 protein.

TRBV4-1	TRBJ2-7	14	ASSHTPDRGAYEQY
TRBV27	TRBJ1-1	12	ASSLLLGGTEAF
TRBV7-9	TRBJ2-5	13	ASSPRLAGTETQY
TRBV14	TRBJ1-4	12	ASSPVGFDEKLF
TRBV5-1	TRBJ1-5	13	ASSPGTGFNQPQH
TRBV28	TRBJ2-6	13	ATRSGGSGANVLT
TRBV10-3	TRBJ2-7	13	AISQGLQASYEQY
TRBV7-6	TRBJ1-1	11	ASSAYQGAEAF
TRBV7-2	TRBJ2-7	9	ASSPAGAQY
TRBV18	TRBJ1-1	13	ASSPRARSNTEAF
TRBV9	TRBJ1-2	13	ASSTGTGGNYGYT
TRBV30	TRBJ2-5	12	AWIAGQFQETQY
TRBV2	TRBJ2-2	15	ASSGSSGRALTGELF
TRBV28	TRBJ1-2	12	ASTNRDLRGGYT
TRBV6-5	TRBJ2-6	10	ASGSGANVLT
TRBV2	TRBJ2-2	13	ASSGAGRNTGELF
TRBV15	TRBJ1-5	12	ATSGSYSNQPQH
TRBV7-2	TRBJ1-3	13	ASSLGTGSGNTIY
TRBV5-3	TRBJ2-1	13	ARSSLAGAYNEQF
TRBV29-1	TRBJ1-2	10	SVEGGPPPYT
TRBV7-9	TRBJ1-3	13	ASSWGSGRQNTIY
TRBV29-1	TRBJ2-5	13	SVEDGDRGRETQY
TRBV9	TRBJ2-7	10	ASRNLLYEQY
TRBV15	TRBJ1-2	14	ATSGTGQPFNYGYT
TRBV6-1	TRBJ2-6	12	ASRGSPGANVLT
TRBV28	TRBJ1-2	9	ASSLWGAST
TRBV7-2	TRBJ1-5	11	ASSFGISQPQH
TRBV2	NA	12	ASSGTSGPYEQY
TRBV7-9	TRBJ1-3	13	ASSPGSQPLGTIY
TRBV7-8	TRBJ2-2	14	ASSLRGRGAAGELF
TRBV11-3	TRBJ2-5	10	ASSYQSETQY
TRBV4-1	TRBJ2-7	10	ASSQKLYEQY
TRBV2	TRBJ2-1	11	ASSGGRIDEQF
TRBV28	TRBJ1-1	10	ASSFFLRMAF
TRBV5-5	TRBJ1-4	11	ASSLIRTEKLF
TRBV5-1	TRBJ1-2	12	ASSLLPGMIGYT
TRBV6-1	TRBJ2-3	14	ASSGTVAGGTDTQY
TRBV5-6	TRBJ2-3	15	ASSPRLGRGHLGTQY
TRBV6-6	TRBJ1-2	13	ASSLTRQGGYGYT
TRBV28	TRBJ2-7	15	ASSLVFGPGGTYEQY
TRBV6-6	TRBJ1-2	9	ASSWFKGYT
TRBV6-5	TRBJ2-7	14	ASSSLRADTFYEQY
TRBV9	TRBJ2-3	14	ASSAGTGASTDTQY